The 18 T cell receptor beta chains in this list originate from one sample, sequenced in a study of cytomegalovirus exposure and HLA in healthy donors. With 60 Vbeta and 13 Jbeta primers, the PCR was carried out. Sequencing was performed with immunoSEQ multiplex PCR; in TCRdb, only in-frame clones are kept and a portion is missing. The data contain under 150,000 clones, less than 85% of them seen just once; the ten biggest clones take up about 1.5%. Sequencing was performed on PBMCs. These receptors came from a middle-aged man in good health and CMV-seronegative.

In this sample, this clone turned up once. CDR3 DNA sequence: TGTGCCAGCTGGCGGACTAGCGGTTCCTACGAGCAGTACTTC. Amino acid sequence: CASWRTSGSYEQYF. The chain combines TRBV6-6 with TRBJ2-7; 10 bases match TRBD2. The J segment lost 1 base and the V segment lost 8 bases, leaving 5 bases of the junction unmatched. CDR3 length equals 14 residues. Germline V gives CDR1 MNHNY, CDR2 SVGAGI (reference sequence).

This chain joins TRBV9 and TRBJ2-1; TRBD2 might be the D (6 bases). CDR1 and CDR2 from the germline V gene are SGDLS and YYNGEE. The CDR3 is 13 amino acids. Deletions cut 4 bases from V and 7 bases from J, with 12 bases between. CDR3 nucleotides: TGTGCCAGCAGCCCAAGCGGGCGGAATGAGCAGTTCTTC. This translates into CASSPSGRNEQFF.

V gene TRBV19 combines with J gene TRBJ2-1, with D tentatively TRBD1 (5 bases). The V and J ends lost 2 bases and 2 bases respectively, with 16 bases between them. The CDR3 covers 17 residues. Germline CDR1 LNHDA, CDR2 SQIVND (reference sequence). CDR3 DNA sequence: TGTGCCAGTAGTATATATTCTGGGGCCGAAACCTACAATGAGCAGTTCTTC. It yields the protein CASSIYSGAETYNEQFF.

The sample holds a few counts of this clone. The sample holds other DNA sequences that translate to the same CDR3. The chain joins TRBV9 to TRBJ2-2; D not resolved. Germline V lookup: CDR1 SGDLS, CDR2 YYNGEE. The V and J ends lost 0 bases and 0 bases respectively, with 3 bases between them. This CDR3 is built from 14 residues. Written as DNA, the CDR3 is TGTGCCAGCAGCGTAGTTACGAACACCGGGGAGCTGTTTTTT. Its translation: CASSVVTNTGELFF.

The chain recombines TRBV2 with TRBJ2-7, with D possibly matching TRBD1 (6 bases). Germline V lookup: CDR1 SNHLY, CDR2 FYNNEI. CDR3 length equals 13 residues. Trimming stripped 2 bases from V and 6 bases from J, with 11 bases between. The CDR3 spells CASSERLGAEQYF. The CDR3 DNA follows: TGTGCCAGCAGTGAAAGATTGGGGGCCGAGCAGTACTTC.

DNA for the CDR3: TGTGCCAGCAGCTTGGCCGGGGGGAGCGGGAATGAGCAGTTCTTC. Translating gives CASSLAGGSGNEQFF. The chain employs TRBV5-5 and TRBJ2-1; TRBD2 matches 7 bases. The CDR3 length is 15 residues. Germline lookup yields CDR1 SGHKS and CDR2 YYEKEE (reference sequence). Trimming took 0 bases from V and 7 from J; bases not matched to a gene: 7.

The CDR3 coding sequence is TGTGCCAGCAGCTTGCTAATTAGCGGGGGTTACAATGAGCAGTTCTTC. This sequence encodes CASSLLISGGYNEQFF. The rearrangement joins TRBV5-8 to TRBJ2-1; 9 positions agree with TRBD2. The CDR3 loop spans 16 amino acids. Looked up from germline, CDR1 is SGHTS and CDR2 is YDEGEE. J was trimmed by 4 bases and V by 1 base; bases with no gene match: 6.

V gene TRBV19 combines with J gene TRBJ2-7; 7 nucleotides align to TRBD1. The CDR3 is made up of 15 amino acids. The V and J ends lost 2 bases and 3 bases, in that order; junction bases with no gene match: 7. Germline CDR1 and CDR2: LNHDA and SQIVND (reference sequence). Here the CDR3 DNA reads TGTGCCAGTAGTATACGGGACAGCACCCTCTACGAGCAGTACTTC. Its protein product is CASSIRDSTLYEQYF.

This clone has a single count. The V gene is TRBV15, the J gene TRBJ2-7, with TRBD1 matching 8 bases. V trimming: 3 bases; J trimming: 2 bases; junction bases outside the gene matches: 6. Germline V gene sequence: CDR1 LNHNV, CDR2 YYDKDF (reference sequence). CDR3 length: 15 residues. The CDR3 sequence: CATSRRGQATYEQYF. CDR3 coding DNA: TGTGCCACCAGCAGGAGGGGACAGGCAACCTACGAGCAGTACTTC.

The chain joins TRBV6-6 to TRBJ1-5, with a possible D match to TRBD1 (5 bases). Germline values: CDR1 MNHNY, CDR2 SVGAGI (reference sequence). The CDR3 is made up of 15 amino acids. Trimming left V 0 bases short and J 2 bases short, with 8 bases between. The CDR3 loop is CASSYSTGGNQPQHF. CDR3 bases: TGTGCCAGCAGTTACTCGACGGGGGGCAATCAGCCCCAGCATTTT.

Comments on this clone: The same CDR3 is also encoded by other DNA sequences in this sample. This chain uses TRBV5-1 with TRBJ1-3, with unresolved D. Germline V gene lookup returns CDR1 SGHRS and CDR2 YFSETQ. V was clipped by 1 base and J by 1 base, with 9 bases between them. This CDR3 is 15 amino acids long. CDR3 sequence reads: CASSLSHSSGNTIYF. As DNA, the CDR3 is TGCGCCAGCAGCTTGTCTCATAGTTCTGGAAACACCATATATTTT.

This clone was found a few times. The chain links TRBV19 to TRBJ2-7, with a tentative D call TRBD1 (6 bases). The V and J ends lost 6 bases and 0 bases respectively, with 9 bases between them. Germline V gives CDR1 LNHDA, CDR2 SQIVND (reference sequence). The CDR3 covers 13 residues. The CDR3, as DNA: TGTGCCAGTAGGGGGACATCCTCCTACGAGCAGTACTTC. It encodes CASRGTSSYEQYF.

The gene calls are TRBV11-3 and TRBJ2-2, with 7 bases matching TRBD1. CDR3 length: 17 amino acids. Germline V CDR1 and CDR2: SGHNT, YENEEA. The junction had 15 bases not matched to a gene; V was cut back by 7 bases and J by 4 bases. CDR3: CASNSGSGQAGTGELFF. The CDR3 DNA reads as TGTGCCAGCAACTCTGGGTCTGGACAGGCAGGCACCGGGGAGCTGTTTTTT.

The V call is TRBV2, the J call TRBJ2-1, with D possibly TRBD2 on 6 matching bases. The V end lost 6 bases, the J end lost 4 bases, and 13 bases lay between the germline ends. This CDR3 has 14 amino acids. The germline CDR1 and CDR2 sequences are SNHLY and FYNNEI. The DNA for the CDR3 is TGTGCCAGCAGGGCCCTAGCGATTTACAATGAGCAGTTCTTC. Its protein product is CASRALAIYNEQFF.

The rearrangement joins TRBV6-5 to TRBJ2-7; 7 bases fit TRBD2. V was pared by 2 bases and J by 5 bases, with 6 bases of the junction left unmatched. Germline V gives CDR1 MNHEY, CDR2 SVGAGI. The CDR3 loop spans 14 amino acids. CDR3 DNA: TGTGCCAGCAGTTACGGAGCGGGGAACCACGAGCAGTACTTC. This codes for CASSYGAGNHEQYF.

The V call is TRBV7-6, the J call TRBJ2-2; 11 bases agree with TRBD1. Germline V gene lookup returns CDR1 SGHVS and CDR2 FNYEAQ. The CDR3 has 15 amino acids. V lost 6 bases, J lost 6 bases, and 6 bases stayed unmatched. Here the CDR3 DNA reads TGTGCCAGCAGTAGCCGGGACAGGGGGGCCGGGGAGCTGTTTTTT. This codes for CASSSRDRGAGELFF.

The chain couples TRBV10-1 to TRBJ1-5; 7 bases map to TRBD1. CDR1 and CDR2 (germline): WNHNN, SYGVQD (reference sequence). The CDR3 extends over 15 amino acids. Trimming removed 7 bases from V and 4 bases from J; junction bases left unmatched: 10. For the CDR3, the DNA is TGCGCCAGCACTGGGGGACAGAAAAGGAATCAGCCCCAGCATTTT. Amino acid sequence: CASTGGQKRNQPQHF.

In nucleotides, the CDR3 is TGTGCCAGTAGGAGTGGACAGGGAGGCTACAATGAGCAGTTCTTC. Encoded protein: CASRSGQGGYNEQFF. J is TRBJ2-1 and V is TRBV19, with 8 bases identical to TRBD1. Losses at the gene ends were 6 bases for V and 3 bases for J; bases not matched to a gene: 7. The germline CDR1 and CDR2 sequences are LNHDA and SQIVND (reference sequence). CDR3 length: 15 amino acids.